This T cell receptor (beta chain) was sequenced during a study of blood T cell repertoires in COVID-19 (dated by TCRdb to 2018 to 2020). Broadly, across the study: Samples from collaborators originated in the United States, Italy and Spain and spanned both the acute and convalescent phases of COVID-19. The samples were drawn from the first 160 participants of the ongoing ImmuneRACE study and from 1,254 subjects provided by 6 global collaborators. The repertoires were released in a freely available public database intended as a resource for research on the immune response to SARS-CoV-2. Subjects who had been exposed to COVID-19, were actively infected with it, or had recovered from it provided the deeply sampled blood TCRbeta repertoires that made up the dataset. Nearly every sample came with metadata listing a de-identified subject ID, COVID-19 status, age in years and sex. The material from the prospective study consisted of cDNA or gDNA derived from T cells, B-cell-depleted T cells, or PBMCs. Where available, HLA class I and class II types were obtained from metadata supplied by the sample provider rather than from assay-based typing.

Overall study outcomes, separate from this receptor: The quantity of clinical and demographic metadata differed by source and by participant and was supplied without curation.

V and J are truncated by 3 bases and 5 bases respectively, leaving an intervening sequence of 17 bases. The CDR3 holds 16 amino acids from the cysteine to the phenylalanine. Just CDR3 DNA is preserved here, 48 bases in frame from base 1. In the germline V gene, CDR1 corresponds to KGHDR and CDR2 to SFDVKD. The immunoSEQ Assay, a bias-controlled multiplex PCR, was used to amplify TCRbeta CDR3 regions from genomic DNA. On the authors' methods: Within the assay, amplification of reference gene primers was used to estimate how many nucleated cells each sample contained. To quantify the absolute abundance of each unique TCRbeta CDR3 rearrangement, sequence reads were collapsed and filtered. For each sample, productive Simpson clonality was calculated by taking the square root of Simpson's diversity index across productive rearrangements. As stored in TCRdb, this immuneACCESS dataset retains in-frame rearrangements with V and J assigned. A fraction of the clones does not appear; measured against another copy, unresolved V genes explain less than half of the discrepancy, and the remainder lacks a known reason. Clonal size and the V and J genes are those of that table, whereas D and trimming came from the DNA. In this sample the table shows about 360,000 clones, around 86% of which occur a single time. The ten largest clones add up to under 3% of the sample.

Note on this clone: The target of this receptor is not known. No much larger clone is present one base from it, and per-base qualities are unavailable.

The collaborating institutions used their own protocols to collect whole blood in K2EDTA tubes. For TCRbeta analysis, collaborators shipped samples as frozen whole blood, isolated PBMCs, or DNA extracted from either of those sample types. The sequenced sample was peripheral blood. The sequence came from a human donor in a cohort sampled during active COVID-19. In this chain, TRBV24-1 is recombined with TRBJ2-3, with TRBD2 perhaps the D gene, on 5 matching bases. The DNA sequence follows: TGTGCCACCAGTGATACCTCGAGCAGCGGCCAAGATACGCAGTATTTT. Its translation reads: CATSDTSSSGQDTQYF.